The rows below give T cell receptor beta chains drawn from one sample of a study of beta chain features in type 1 diabetes. Sequencing was performed with immunoSEQ multiplex PCR; in TCRdb, only in-frame clones are kept and a portion is missing. This repertoire shows approximately 250,000 clones, around 24% found once; its top ten account for more than 0.009%. Sequencing was performed on naive CD4+ T cells from blood. These receptors were obtained from a woman aged 25 to 39 with type 1 diabetes. CDR3s include the opening cysteine and the closing phenylalanine or tryptophan. The D gene is left open where the match is weak. Clone size, where shown, is once, few, many, or a class for clones that have expanded.

abundance	j_gene	d_gene	v_gene	CDR3aa	CDR3nt
.	TRBJ1-3	.	TRBV7-2	CASSPAGPGNTIYF	TGTGCCAGCAGCCCGGCGGGTCCTGGAAACACCATATATTTT
.	TRBJ2-5	TRBD2	TRBV5-1	CASSLPGLAGGETQYF	TGCGCCAGCAGCCTTCCAGGACTAGCGGGAGGAGAGACCCAGTACTTC
.	TRBJ2-7	.	TRBV30	CAWSRGYEQYF	TGTGCCTGGAGTAGAGGGTACGAGCAGTACTTC
.	TRBJ2-5	TRBD1	TRBV6-5	CASSYRGTGKAETQYF	TGTGCCAGCAGTTACAGGGGGACAGGGAAGGCTGAGACCCAGTACTTC
.	TRBJ2-3	.	TRBV29-1	CSIEGGQDTQYF	TGCAGCATTGAGGGGGGGCAAGATACGCAGTATTTT
.	TRBJ1-5	.	TRBV30	CAWSATGDQPQHF	TGTGCCTGGAGCGCAACAGGAGATCAGCCCCAGCATTTT
.	TRBJ2-5	.	TRBV9	CASSVAGQETQYF	TGTGCCAGCAGCGTAGCGGGCCAAGAGACCCAGTACTTC
.	TRBJ2-7	.	TRBV29-1	CSVSERYYEQYF	TGCAGCGTCTCAGAGCGGTACTACGAGCAGTACTTC
.	TRBJ2-3	.	TRBV2	CASIITDTQYF	TGTGCCAGCATTATCACAGATACGCAGTATTTT
few	TRBJ1-1	.	TRBV4-1	CASSQGILGHQNTEAFF	TGCGCCAGCAGCCAAGGGATTTTAGGACACCAGAACACTGAAGCTTTCTTT
.	TRBJ2-2	TRBD1	TRBV11-2	CASSPPGQGVSGELFF	TGTGCCAGCAGCCCACCGGGACAGGGGGTCTCCGGGGAGCTGTTTTTT
few	TRBJ1-4	TRBD1	TRBV9	CASSAGTAGEKLFF	TGTGCCAGCAGCGCCGGGACAGCGGGCGAAAAACTGTTTTTT
.	TRBJ1-2	.	TRBV5-6	CASSLPGAVGYTF	TGTGCCAGCAGCCTACCAGGGGCGGTCGGCTACACCTTC
few	TRBJ2-4	TRBD1	TRBV4-1	CASSQEGQGENIQYF	TGCGCCAGCAGCCAAGAGGGACAGGGAGAGAACATTCAGTACTTC
.	TRBJ2-3	.	TRBV5-1	CASSLADSSTWTDTQYF	TGCGCCAGCAGCTTGGCGGACAGTTCGACTTGGACAGATACGCAGTATTTT
.	TRBJ1-2	.	TRBV30	CAWSLIGGYTF	TGTGCCTGGTCGTTGATTGGCGGCTACACCTTC
.	TRBJ2-7	TRBD1	TRBV4-1	CASSPQGVISYEQYF	TGCGCCAGCAGCCCTCAGGGGGTAATCTCCTACGAGCAGTACTTC
.	TRBJ2-1	.	TRBV10-3	CAIRRQSQDNEQFF	TGTGCCATCAGGAGACAGTCTCAGGACAATGAGCAGTTCTTC
few	TRBJ2-3	.	TRBV28	CASSRSGSTDTQYF	TGTGCCAGCAGCCGGAGCGGAAGCACAGATACGCAGTATTTT
.	TRBJ2-7	.	TRBV7-9	CASSLATGYEQYF	TGTGCCAGCAGCTTAGCGACAGGCTACGAGCAGTACTTC
few	TRBJ2-2	.	TRBV5-4	CASSADQGFGELFF	TGTGCCAGCAGCGCAGACCAGGGGTTCGGGGAGCTGTTTTTT
.	TRBJ2-1	.	TRBV5-6	CASHFKYNEQFF	TGTGCCAGCCACTTTAAGTACAATGAGCAGTTCTTC
few	TRBJ1-5	.	TRBV15	CATSVDRINQPQHF	TGTGCCACCAGCGTCGACAGGATTAATCAGCCCCAGCATTTT
few	TRBJ2-4	.	TRBV30	CAWSVPVNIQYF	TGTGCCTGGAGTGTACCGGTAAACATTCAGTACTTC
few	TRBJ2-7	.	TRBV29-1	CSVVQPLHSYEQYF	TGCAGCGTTGTACAGCCCCTACACTCCTACGAGCAGTACTTC
few	TRBJ2-6	.	TRBV19	CASSIGWASGANVLTF	TGTGCCAGTAGTATAGGGTGGGCTTCTGGGGCCAACGTCCTGACTTTC
few	TRBJ2-3	.	TRBV30	CAWSVGQNTDTQYF	TGTGCCTGGAGTGTTGGCCAAAACACAGATACGCAGTATTTT
.	TRBJ1-2	TRBD1	TRBV7-2	CASSTDRERVAGYTF	TGTGCCAGCAGCACAGACAGGGAGCGGGTGGCTGGCTACACCTTC
.	TRBJ2-1	TRBD1	TRBV29-1	CSAPRQGFYNEQFF	TGCAGCGCACCTAGACAGGGGTTTTACAATGAGCAGTTCTTC
few	TRBJ2-1	TRBD2	TRBV30	CARSGTSRHEQFF	TGTGCCCGTTCCGGGACTAGTAGGCATGAGCAGTTCTTC
few	TRBJ1-5	.	TRBV23-1	CASSQSGGGSQPQHF	TGCGCCAGCAGTCAATCGGGGGGGGGCAGTCAGCCCCAGCATTTT
.	TRBJ1-4	.	TRBV25-1	CASSESGWGVREKLFF	TGTGCCAGCAGTGAATCGGGGTGGGGGGTTCGGGAAAAACTGTTTTTT
few	TRBJ1-1	.	TRBV29-1	CSVRTGSTEAFF	TGCAGCGTTAGAACAGGGTCCACTGAAGCTTTCTTT
few	TRBJ1-1	TRBD1	TRBV29-1	CSADRGLGNTEAFF	TGCAGCGCCGACAGGGGGCTCGGGAACACTGAAGCTTTCTTT
few	TRBJ2-2	TRBD2	TRBV29-1	CSVDGRAGTGELFF	TGCAGCGTTGACGGGAGGGCCGGAACCGGGGAGCTGTTTTTT
.	TRBJ1-2	TRBD1	TRBV6-5	CASSTGVNYGYTF	TGTGCCAGCAGTACAGGGGTTAACTATGGCTACACCTTC
.	TRBJ1-5	.	TRBV2	CASRGDSNQPQHF	TGTGCCAGCAGAGGGGATAGCAATCAGCCCCAGCATTTT
once	TRBJ2-7	.	TRBV9	CASSVSGGTGVGYEQYF	TGTGCCAGCAGCGTAAGTGGAGGGACCGGGGTAGGATACGAGCAGTACTTC
few	TRBJ2-7	TRBD2	TRBV13	CASSNSSGKADEQYF	TGTGCCAGCAGCAATTCTAGCGGGAAAGCGGACGAGCAGTACTTC
few	TRBJ1-1	TRBD1	TRBV5-1	CASSSQGARTEAFF	TGCGCCAGCAGCTCACAGGGGGCGCGTACTGAAGCTTTCTTT
once	TRBJ2-1	TRBD1	TRBV13	CASSWDRGGQFF	TGTGCCAGCAGCTGGGACAGGGGGGGGCAGTTCTTC
few	TRBJ1-2	TRBD1	TRBV6-5	CACRQGSIYGYTF	TGTGCCTGTCGACAGGGCAGCATCTATGGCTACACCTTC
few	TRBJ2-7	TRBD2	TRBV7-2	CASSLVAGAGAEYEQYF	TGTGCCAGCAGCTTAGTGGCGGGCGCGGGAGCGGAATACGAGCAGTACTTC
.	TRBJ1-1	.	TRBV6-6	CASTLGLGGEAFF	TGTGCCAGCACCCTGGGGTTGGGGGGTGAAGCTTTCTTT
.	TRBJ2-7	TRBD2	TRBV4-1	CASSQAIAGGPTLLQSRIEQYF	TGCGCCAGCAGCCAGGCCATAGCGGGAGGGCCGACATTGCTACAATCTCGAATCGAGCAGTACTTC
.	TRBJ2-7	TRBD1	TRBV28	CASSTSGGGMAYEQYF	TGTGCCAGCAGTACCTCAGGGGGCGGGATGGCCTACGAGCAGTACTTC
.	TRBJ2-1	TRBD2	TRBV5-1	CASSPGLAGSHEQFF	TGCGCCAGCAGCCCGGGACTAGCGGGCTCCCATGAGCAGTTCTTC
few	TRBJ1-4	.	TRBV5-1	CASSVLAGMNEKLFF	TGCGCCAGCAGCGTCTTGGCAGGAATGAATGAAAAACTGTTTTTT
few	TRBJ2-5	TRBD1	TRBV5-6	CASIFGQGARETQYF	TGTGCCAGCATCTTCGGACAGGGGGCGCGGGAGACCCAGTACTTC
few	TRBJ2-6	.	TRBV27	CASSSPQQAGANVLTF	TGTGCCAGCAGTTCCCCCCAACAAGCTGGGGCCAACGTCCTGACTTTC
.	TRBJ1-2	.	TRBV2	CASRPTGLGGYTF	TGTGCCAGCAGACCCACAGGGTTGGGTGGCTACACCTTC
.	TRBJ2-1	TRBD2	TRBV18	CASSPPSLAGVNEQFF	TGTGCCAGCTCACCACCTAGTCTAGCGGGAGTAAATGAGCAGTTCTTC